Below are 9 T cell receptor beta chains sequenced from a single sample in a study of T cells after yellow fever vaccination. Using its own MiXCR run on the 5' RACE reads, TCRdb lists one record per CDR3 protein. The profile shows 300,000 to 400,000 distinct CDR3 sequences, 6.2% of them singletons. Sequences were derived from PBMCs, sampled 5 days after the yellow fever booster vaccination. The receptors originated from a man aged 25-40 years who received the YFV17D yellow fever vaccine.

This clonotype was counted between two and nine times. The DNA of the CDR3 is TGTGCCAGCAGCCCGGCGGCTAGCGGGGGGGGCTACGAGCAGTACTTC. This translates into CASSPAASGGGYEQYF. V gene TRBV7-2 combines with J gene TRBJ2-7; 12 nucleotides match TRBD2. The germline V gene has CDR1 SGHTA and CDR2 FQGNSA. There are 16 residues in the CDR3. With 5 bases clipped from V and 3 bases from J, the junction kept 8 bases outside the gene matches.

This clonotype appeared a few times. The chain combines TRBV20-1 with TRBJ2-2; a possible D gene is TRBD1 (6 bases). The germline gives CDR1 DFQATT, CDR2 SNEGSKA (reference sequence). This CDR3 spans 16 amino acids. V lost 2 bases and J lost 5, with 18 bases in between. The CDR3 loop is CSARQKLQGTTGELFF. Here the CDR3 DNA reads TGCAGTGCTAGACAAAAACTACAGGGTACAACCGGGGAGCTGTTTTTT.

Ten or more counts support this clonotype. This rearrangement joins TRBV7-2 to TRBJ2-3; D is ambiguous. This CDR3 is built from 12 residues. Germline CDR1 reads SGHTA; CDR2 reads FQGNSA. Between the trimmed V and J ends, which lost 5 bases and 6 bases, there was a span of 9 bases. CDR3 in amino acids: CASSLQGDTQYF. The DNA for the CDR3 is TGTGCCAGCAGCCTACAAGGGGATACGCAGTATTTT.

The table lists this clonotype with a few counts. The chain joins TRBV11-2 to TRBJ2-2; TRBD1 or TRBD2 may be the D gene (6 bases each). Trimming took 1 base from V and 4 from J, leaving 16 bases between them. CDR3 length: 17 amino acids. Germline assignment: CDR1 SGHAT and CDR2 FQNNGV. As DNA, the CDR3 is TGTGCCAGCAGCTTAGTTGGAGGGGGATATGGCACCGGGGAGCTGTTTTTT. Encoded protein: CASSLVGGGYGTGELFF.

This clonotype was seen a few times. V gene TRBV12-5 combines with J gene TRBJ2-5; TRBD2 might be the D (6 bases). The CDR3 loop spans 14 amino acids. The V end was cut by 6 bases, the J end by 5 bases, with 16 bases between. Germline CDR1 LGHNT, CDR2 FRNRAP. Here the CDR3 DNA reads TGTGCTAGTGGCCCAGCCGGGGGATGGGAGACCCAGTACTTC. Protein sequence: CASGPAGGWETQYF.

This clonotype has at least ten counts. The chain joins TRBV28 to TRBJ1-5; D remains unclear. CDR1 is MDHEN and CDR2 is SYDVKM in the germline V gene. The CDR3 has 10 residues. The V gene lost 9 bases and the J gene lost 6 bases, with 6 bases spanning the gap. CDR3 sequence: CASGFQPQHF. The CDR3 bases are TGTGCCAGTGGCTTTCAGCCCCAGCATTTT.

The genes are TRBV28 and TRBJ2-5, with 8 bases matching TRBD1. The CDR3 covers 12 residues. CDR1 MDHEN and CDR2 SYDVKM come from the germline V gene. V lost 10 bases and J lost 3; bases outside the gene matches: 4. The CDR3 DNA sequence: TGTGCCATAGACAGGGGAGAAGAGACCCAGTACTTC. Translation gives CAIDRGEETQYF.

Only a few counts were recorded for this clonotype. The V gene is TRBV6-5, the J gene TRBJ1-2; D unresolved. Per germline, CDR1 MNHEY and CDR2 SVGAGI. V gave up 6 bases and J gave up 2 bases, with 10 bases separating them. The CDR3 runs 13 residues. The CDR3 region is CASSYRENYGYTF. The CDR3 DNA follows: TGTGCCAGCAGCTACCGGGAAAACTATGGCTACACCTTC.

V and J are TRBV4-1 and TRBJ2-1, with 14 bases that match TRBD2. Trimming removed 6 bases from V and 7 bases from J; junction bases left unmatched: 5. The CDR3 totals 15 residues. Germline values: CDR1 MGHRA, CDR2 YSYEKL. The CDR3 DNA is TGCGCCAGCAGTTCTAGGACTAGCGGGAGGAATGAGCAGTTCTTC. Translation: CASSSRTSGRNEQFF.